Each of the 21 T cell receptor beta chains below was sequenced from the same sample in a study of cytomegalovirus exposure and HLA in healthy donors. This PCR relied on a set of 60 Vbeta primers and 13 Jbeta primers. Profiling relied on immunoSEQ multiplex PCR, and the TCRdb table lists in-frame clones only, not all of them. The sample lists 150,000 to 200,000 clones; approximately 86% were seen once. Specimen: PBMCs. The receptor source for this set is a woman under 30 in good health and CMV-seronegative.

The V and J genes are TRBV27 and TRBJ2-3; 8 bases agree with TRBD1. The V gene's germline CDR1 is MNHEY and CDR2 SMNVEV (reference sequence). The CDR3 length is 16 residues. V lost 4 bases and J lost 0; bases outside the gene matches: 6. Here the CDR3 DNA reads TGTGCCAGCAGTTCAACGGACAGGGCCAGCACAGATACGCAGTATTTT. Its translation: CASSSTDRASTDTQYF.

This chain links TRBV6-1 with TRBJ2-7, with 11 bases identical to TRBD1. The CDR3 consists of 12 residues. In germline, CDR1 is MNHNS, CDR2 SASEGT. The J segment lost 5 bases and the V segment lost 9 bases, leaving 3 bases of the junction unmatched. DNA for the CDR3: TGTGCCAGTGGACAGGGGGCCAACGAGCAGTACTTC. This gives the protein CASGQGANEQYF.

The chain carries TRBV11-1 and TRBJ2-7; tentatively, D is TRBD1 (6 bases). V gave up 5 bases and J gave up 4 bases, with 15 bases separating them. Germline V gives CDR1 SGHAT, CDR2 FQDESV (reference sequence). The CDR3 extends over 14 amino acids. The CDR3 loop reads CASSLTGTRYEQYF. For the CDR3, the DNA is TGTGCCAGCAGCCTAACCGGGACAAGATACGAGCAGTACTTC.

The V call is TRBV5-8, the J call TRBJ1-1; D unresolved. Germline V gives CDR1 SGHTS, CDR2 YDEGEE. V lost 0 bases and J lost 0, with 3 bases in between. This CDR3 region has 13 residues. The CDR3 sequence is CASSLVMNTEAFF. The CDR3 coding sequence is TGTGCCAGCAGCTTGGTAATGAACACTGAAGCTTTCTTT.

This clone was counted a single time. This chain connects TRBV2 to TRBJ1-3, with a weak D call TRBD1 (5 bases). Germline V gene lookup returns CDR1 SNHLY and CDR2 FYNNEI. Trimming stripped 3 bases from V and 0 bases from J, with 15 bases between. CDR3 length: 17 amino acids. The CDR3 protein is CASSDYLRQSSGNTIYF. In DNA, the CDR3 is TGTGCCAGCAGTGACTATCTCCGACAGAGCTCTGGAAACACCATATATTTT.

This sequence joins TRBV11-3 and TRBJ2-4, with 7 bases lining up with TRBD1. The trim removed 5 bases at V and 6 bases at J, leaving 4 bases unmatched. This CDR3 contains 13 residues. Germline V gene data show CDR1 as SGHNT and CDR2 as YENEEA. Here the CDR3 reads CASSTGQTNIQYF. The CDR3 region has the DNA TGTGCCAGCAGCACGGGACAGACAAACATTCAGTACTTC.

The chain carries TRBV9 and TRBJ1-1; perhaps TRBD1 as D (6 bases). V lost 3 bases and J lost 7, with 19 bases in between. The CDR3 is 15 amino acids. Germline loops: CDR1 SGDLS, CDR2 YYNGEE. The CDR3 reads CASSAGQQRLNEAFF. CDR3 bases: TGTGCCAGCAGCGCAGGACAGCAACGATTGAATGAAGCTTTCTTT.

The rearrangement joins TRBV25-1 to TRBJ2-1; D gene ambiguous. The CDR3 covers 13 residues. With 1 base removed from V and 5 bases from J, the gap between germline ends came to 6 bases. Germline lookup yields CDR1 MGHDK and CDR2 SYGVNS. The CDR3 region is CASSEFADNEQFF. CDR3 nucleotide sequence: TGTGCCAGCAGTGAATTTGCGGACAATGAGCAGTTCTTC.

V gene TRBV21-1 combines with J gene TRBJ1-2; TRBD1 reflects the table's D call only, with no check against the DNA. TRBV21-1 is a pseudogene. The CDR3 is made up of 15 amino acids. CDR3 amino acids: CASSALDRAYYGYTF. The CDR3 DNA reads TGTGCCAGCAGCGCGCTGGACAGGGCTTACTATGGCTACACCTTC.

This chain uses TRBV4-3 with TRBJ2-5, with D perhaps TRBD2 (7 bases). This CDR3 spans 16 amino acids. The V end lost 4 bases, the J end lost 5 bases, and 20 bases lay between the germline ends. Per the germline V gene, CDR1 is LGHNA and CDR2 is YSLEER. The CDR3 region is CASSLRGEGLWETQYF. The DNA of the CDR3 is TGCGCCAGCAGCCTGAGGGGGGAGGGCCTTTGGGAGACCCAGTACTTC.

The V call is TRBV2, the J call TRBJ1-1, with TRBD1 matching 9 bases. V trimming: 6 bases; J trimming: 0 bases; junction bases outside the gene matches: 11. The CDR3 sequence is 17 residues long. Per the germline V gene, CDR1 is SNHLY and CDR2 is FYNNEI. CDR3 residues: CASSLTMGQGLNTEAFF. For the CDR3, the DNA is TGTGCCAGCAGCCTAACAATGGGACAGGGATTGAACACTGAAGCTTTCTTT.

The CDR3 DNA reads as TGTGCCAGCAGTCCAGGGACAGGGGATAGCCAGTACTTC. Its protein is CASSPGTGDSQYF. The J gene is TRBJ2-5, the V gene TRBV4-2; 10 bases fit TRBD1. Germline CDR1 and CDR2: LGHNA and YNFKEQ. The CDR3 sequence is 13 residues long. The J segment lost 10 bases and the V segment lost 6 bases, leaving 8 bases of the junction unmatched.

This clone was seen only once. This chain uses TRBV27 with TRBJ2-7, with 8 nucleotides matching TRBD2. CDR1 MNHEY and CDR2 SMNVEV come from the germline V gene (reference sequence). J lost 0 bases, V lost 7 bases, and 8 bases had no gene match. This CDR3 has 15 amino acids. CDR3 nucleotide sequence: TGTGCCAGCACCCCCGGGGGGGCCCCCTCCTACGAGCAGTACTTC. It specifies CASTPGGAPSYEQYF.

In its sample, this clone was seen a few times. The chain carries TRBV6-5 and TRBJ1-1; D not certain. This CDR3 region has 14 residues. Germline V gene sequence: CDR1 MNHEY, CDR2 SVGAGI. Trimming took 5 bases from V and 4 from J, leaving 14 bases between them. CDR3 residues: CASSVREVGTEAFF. DNA for the CDR3: TGTGCCAGCAGTGTAAGGGAGGTTGGCACTGAAGCTTTCTTT.

The V gene is TRBV5-1, the J gene TRBJ1-1; 9 positions agree with TRBD1. Germline-derived CDR1 and CDR2 are SGHRS and YFSETQ. V was clipped by 5 bases and J by 3 bases; unmatched bases: 8. The CDR3 covers 15 residues. The DNA of the CDR3 is TGCGCCAGCAGGTCCCCAGGACAGGGGTACACTGAAGCTTTCTTT. Protein: CASRSPGQGYTEAFF.

V and J are TRBV6-1 and TRBJ2-1, with 9 bases identical to TRBD1. There are 15 residues in the CDR3. V lost 1 base to trimming and J lost 7 bases; unmatched junction nucleotides: 5. CDR1 and CDR2 (germline): MNHNS, SASEGT. For the CDR3, the DNA is TGTGCCAGCAGTGAAGGGGACAGGGTAGGTAATGAGCAGTTCTTC. It specifies CASSEGDRVGNEQFF.

This clone appeared a single time. The rearrangement links TRBV7-9 to TRBJ2-1; 10 bases are shared with TRBD1. V gave up 3 bases and J gave up 4 bases; unmatched junction bases: 12. This CDR3 contains 18 residues. CDR1 and CDR2 (germline): SEHNR, FQNEAQ (reference sequence). The CDR3 region has the DNA TGTGCCAGCAGCTTTGGGGGGGACAGGGGTTCGTTTTACAATGAGCAGTTCTTC. This gives the protein CASSFGGDRGSFYNEQFF.

This chain connects TRBV4-2 to TRBJ1-6; D unresolved. The CDR3 spans 16 residues. V was cut by 0 bases and J by 7 bases, with 13 bases left in between. Per the germline V gene, CDR1 is LGHNA and CDR2 is YNFKEQ. CDR3 in amino acids: CASSQDTVLRNSPLHF. DNA for the CDR3: TGTGCCAGCAGCCAAGATACCGTCTTACGGAATTCACCCCTCCACTTT.

This clone was seen only once. The chain couples TRBV2 to TRBJ1-2, with D possibly being TRBD1 (6 bases). Between the trimmed V and J ends, which lost 6 bases and 7 bases, there was a span of 15 bases. Germline CDR1 reads SNHLY; CDR2 reads FYNNEI. The CDR3 totals 13 residues. The CDR3 loop reads CASSEITGCGYTF. As DNA, the CDR3 is TGTGCCAGCAGCGAAATTACAGGGTGTGGCTACACCTTC.

The rearrangement uses TRBV25-1 and TRBJ2-5; TRBD2 matches 15 bases. The V gene end was trimmed by 8 bases and the J gene end by 5 bases; junction bases not matched to a gene: 9. Germline V gene lookup returns CDR1 MGHDK and CDR2 SYGVNS. CDR3 length: 16 residues. CDR3 bases: TGTGCCAGCCCCGGGACTAGCGGGGGGAGAGGGGAGACCCAGTACTTC. This gives the protein CASPGTSGGRGETQYF.

V and J are TRBV5-1 and TRBJ2-1, with 8 bases fitting TRBD2. There are 15 residues in the CDR3. CDR1 and CDR2 (germline): SGHRS, YFSETQ. Trimming removed 1 base from V and 6 bases from J; junction bases left unmatched: 6. CDR3 bases: TGCGCCAGCAGCTTGAGGCTAGCGGGCCGCAATGAGCAGTTCTTC. It is translated as CASSLRLAGRNEQFF.